The sequence of this T cell receptor beta chain was determined in a study of identical twins. Study observations and caveats: Cord blood beta clonotypes present at high abundance carried fewer insertions; no such pattern appeared in memory repertoires.

CDR3 length equals 16 residues. Trimming took 4 bases from V and 4 from J; bases not matched to a gene: 9. In every case, the donor was a healthy Caucasian. On this clonotype: Its antigen is undetermined.

In TCRdb, the 5' RACE reads were re-called with MiXCR into one record per CDR3 protein. Here the sample spans hundreds of thousands of distinct CDR3 sequences, approximately 13% being singletons. The same sample was also used in a study of yellow fever vaccine responses in identical twins.

The sequence derives from a woman younger than 30 in good health. The chain employs TRBV12-3 or TRBV12-4 and TRBJ2-1; 8 positions match TRBD1. The material sequenced was PBMCs. The CDR3 spells CASSSQGTGAYNEQFF. The CDR3 nucleotides are TGTGCCAGCAGTTCCCAAGGGACAGGAGCTTACAATGAGCAGTTCTTC.